This T cell receptor beta chain was recovered during a study of early T cells in non-severe SARS-CoV-2 infection (dated by TCRdb to 2020 to 2023). In terms of the full investigation: Because TCR sequencing was done on bulk RNA from unsorted whole blood, the alpha and beta chains could not be paired.

Libraries were made using 5' RACE. The sample was run on a NextSeq 500. The TCR library protocol attached unique molecular identifiers to individual cDNA molecules to correct for sequencing error and PCR bias. TCR alpha and beta chains were both sequenced, and the abundances of alpha and beta sequences in each sample were closely correlated with each other. The study's processing was this. V gene, J gene and CDR3 annotation of TCR sequences was performed with Decombinator V4. TCRs were defined as expanded if a significant change between any two time points was detected under a Poisson model with p below 0.0001. Abundances of TCRs were expressed as counts per million after normalisation to the total number of TCRs sequenced in each sample. A search of VDJdb, accessed on 1 November 2021, was run for TCRs annotated to CMV, EBV and SARS-CoV-2, with TCRs annotated for multiple antigens excluded. Clones were called with MiXCR by TCRdb after fastp trimmed the public reads at Q25, and only in-frame beta chains were retained. Each record represents a unique CDR3 protein, reported with the most common genes and DNA among its rows. The V and J calls come from TCRdb's annotation, not from the publication. Within this sample are 30,000 to 40,000 distinct CDR3 sequences, with 3.5% to 5% of them counted one time only. The ten top clones hold around 15% of the sample.

This clonotype appeared many times. The antigen this receptor binds is unknown. Base qualities are not at hand, and no much larger clone is one base apart. Here is what the overall study found, with its caveats: VDJdb matching was skewed toward anti-spike CD8 responses and likely underestimated virus-specific expansions by missing private and CD4 specificities.

This was a case-control study nested in a cohort of healthcare workers in London, UK, who had nasopharyngeal swab PCR tests and blood samples taken every week. Between 23 and 31 March 2020, the week of the UK lockdown, healthcare workers were enrolled and then followed up weekly for as long as 16 weeks. This TCR derives from an adult who was a healthcare worker with PCR-confirmed SARS-CoV-2 infection or an uninfected control (not recorded which). What was sequenced was whole blood.

This receptor carries the CDR3 CASSPGTYNEQFF. The DNA sequence follows: TGTGCCAGCAGCCCGGGCACGTACAATGAGCAGTTCTTC. Recombination connected TRBV6-4 to TRBJ2-1; the D gene assignment is ambiguous. The trim is 6 bases for V and 4 bases for J, with a gap of 10 bases between the germline ends. The CDR3 runs 13 amino acids, cysteine and phenylalanine included. Only the CDR3 DNA stays, 39 bases, in frame from base 1. Taken from the germline V gene, the CDR1 and CDR2 loops are MRHNA and SNTAGT.